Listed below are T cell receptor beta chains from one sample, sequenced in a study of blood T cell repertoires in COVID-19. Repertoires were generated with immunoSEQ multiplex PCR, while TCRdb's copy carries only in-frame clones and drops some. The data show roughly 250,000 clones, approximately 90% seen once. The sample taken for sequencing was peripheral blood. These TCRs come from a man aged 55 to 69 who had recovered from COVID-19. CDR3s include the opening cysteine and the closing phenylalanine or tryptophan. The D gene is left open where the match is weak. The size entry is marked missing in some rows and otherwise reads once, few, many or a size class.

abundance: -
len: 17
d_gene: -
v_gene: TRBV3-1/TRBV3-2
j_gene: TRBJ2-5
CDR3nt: TGTGCCAGCAGCCAAGGGCGAATGGGGCATACCCAAGAGACCCAGTACTTC
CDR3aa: CASSQGRMGHTQETQYF

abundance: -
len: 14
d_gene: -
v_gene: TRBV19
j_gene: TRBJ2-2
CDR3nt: TGTGCCAGTAGTATTGGAGCTGGCACCGGGGAGCTGTTTTTT
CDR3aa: CASSIGAGTGELFF

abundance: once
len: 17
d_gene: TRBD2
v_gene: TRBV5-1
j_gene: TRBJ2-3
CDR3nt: TGCGCCAGCAGCCTGGGGACTAGCGGTCTCCCTAGGGATACGCAGTATTTT
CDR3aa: CASSLGTSGLPRDTQYF

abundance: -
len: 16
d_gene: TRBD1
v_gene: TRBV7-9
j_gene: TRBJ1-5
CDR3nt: TGTGCCAGCAGCTCGGGACAGGGTTTGGGCAATCAGCCCCAGCATTTT
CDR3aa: CASSSGQGLGNQPQHF

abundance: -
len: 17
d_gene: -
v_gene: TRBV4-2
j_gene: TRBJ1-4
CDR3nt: TGTGCCAGCAGCCAAGAGCCCGCCGGGGCAACTAATGAAAAACTGTTTTTT
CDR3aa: CASSQEPAGATNEKLFF

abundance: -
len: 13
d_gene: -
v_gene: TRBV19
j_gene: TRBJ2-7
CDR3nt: TGTGCCAGTAGTATGAGTCCGAGCTACGAGCAGTACTTC
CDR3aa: CASSMSPSYEQYF

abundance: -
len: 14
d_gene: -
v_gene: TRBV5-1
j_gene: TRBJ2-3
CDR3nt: TGCGCCAGCCGTGAGGTCCCGAGCACAGATACGCAGTATTTT
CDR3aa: CASREVPSTDTQYF

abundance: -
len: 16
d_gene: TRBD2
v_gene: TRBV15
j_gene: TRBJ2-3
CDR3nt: TGTGCCACCAGCAGCCCCTCTAGCGGTAGCACAGATACGCAGTATTTT
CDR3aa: CATSSPSSGSTDTQYF

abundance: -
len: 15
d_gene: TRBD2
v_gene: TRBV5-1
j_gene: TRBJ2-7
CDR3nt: TGCGCCAGCAGCGCGACTAGCGGCCTTACCTACGAGCAGTACTTC
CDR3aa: CASSATSGLTYEQYF

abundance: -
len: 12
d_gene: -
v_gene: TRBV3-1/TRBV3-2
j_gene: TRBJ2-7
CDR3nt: TGTGCCAGCAGCCCAAGTCAAGCCGAGCAGTACTTC
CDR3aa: CASSPSQAEQYF

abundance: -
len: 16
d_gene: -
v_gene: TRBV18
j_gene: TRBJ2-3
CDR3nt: TGTGCCAGCTCACCACCGACCAGGGTACCCACAGATACGCAGTATTTT
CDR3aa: CASSPPTRVPTDTQYF

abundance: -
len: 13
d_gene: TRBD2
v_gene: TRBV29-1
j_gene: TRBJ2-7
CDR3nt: TGCAGCGTTGTTAGCGGGGGGTCCTACGAGCAGTACTTC
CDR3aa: CSVVSGGSYEQYF

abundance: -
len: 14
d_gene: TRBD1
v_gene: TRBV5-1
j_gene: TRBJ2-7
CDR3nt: TGCGCCAGCAGCCCAGGACAGGGGGCGTACGAGCAGTACTTC
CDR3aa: CASSPGQGAYEQYF

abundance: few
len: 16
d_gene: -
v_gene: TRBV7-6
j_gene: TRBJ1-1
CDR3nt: TGTGCCAGCAGCTTACGCCAGACAGGATTGAACACTGAAGCTTTCTTT
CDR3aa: CASSLRQTGLNTEAFF

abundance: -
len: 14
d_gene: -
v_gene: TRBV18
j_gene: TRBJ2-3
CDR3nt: TGTGCCAGCTCACTTTTAACGGGCACAGATACGCAGTATTTT
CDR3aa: CASSLLTGTDTQYF

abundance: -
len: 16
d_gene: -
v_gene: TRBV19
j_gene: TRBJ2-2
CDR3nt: TGTGCCAGTAGTAATCGGTGGGCCCTGGGCGCCGGGGAGCTGTTTTTT
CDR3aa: CASSNRWALGAGELFF

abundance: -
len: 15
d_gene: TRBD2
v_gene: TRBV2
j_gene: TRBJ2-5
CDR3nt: TGTGCCACCCCGCGACTAGCGGGGGGCCAAGAGACCCAGTACTTC
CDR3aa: CATPRLAGGQETQYF

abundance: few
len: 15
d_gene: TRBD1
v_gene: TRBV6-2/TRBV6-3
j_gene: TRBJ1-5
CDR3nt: TGTGCCAGCAGTTACGAAATGACAGGGTTACAGCCCCAGCATTTT
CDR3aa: CASSYEMTGLQPQHF

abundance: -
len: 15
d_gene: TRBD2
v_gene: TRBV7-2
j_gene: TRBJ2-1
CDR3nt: TGTGCCAGCAGCTTCGGGCGGGGGGGCCTCAATGAGCAGTTCTTC
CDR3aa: CASSFGRGGLNEQFF

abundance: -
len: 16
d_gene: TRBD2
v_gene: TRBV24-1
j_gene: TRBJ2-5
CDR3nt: TGTGCCACCAGTGGCCCACAACCGGGGGGGCGGGAGACCCAGTACTTC
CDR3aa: CATSGPQPGGRETQYF